The 21 T cell receptor beta chains below all came from one sample that was sequenced in a study of CD8+ T cells in alopecia areata. The sequencing template was cDNA reverse transcribed from extracted RNA. Repertoires were generated with immunoSEQ multiplex PCR, while TCRdb's copy carries only in-frame clones and drops some. The sample includes over 250,000 clones, none of them occurring once. The sorting of pooled cutaneous lymph node cells relied on CD4, CD8alpha, NKG2D, NKG2ACE and other markers. The sequenced sample was CD4+ T cells sorted from a lymph node. The receptors were sampled from a C3H/HeJ mouse with alopecia areata. This mouse strain has H2-k as its MHC haplotype.

In the case of this clone: All gene names here are mouse names. The read comes to an end 4 residues before the CDR3 does, leaving the germline J gene to fill in the end. This rearrangement joins TRBV13-1 to TRBJ2-2; TRBD2 matches at 9 bases. The CDR3 has 15 amino acids. Germline assignment: CDR1 NSHNY and CDR2 SYGAGN. J lost 1 base, V lost 6 bases, and 4 bases had no gene match. The CDR3 sequence: CASTDWGINTGQLYF. The sequenced CDR3 bases are TGTGCCAGCACCGACTGGGGGATAAACACCGGG.

Concerning this clone: Gene names denote mouse genes. Coverage ceases 4 residues before the CDR3 finishes, and the germline J gene fills in the end. The chain employs TRBV13-3 and TRBJ2-7; 10 bases are shared with TRBD2. The CDR3 sequence is 14 residues long. Germline loops: CDR1 NNHDY, CDR2 SYVADS. CDR3 in amino acids: CASSHDWGAYEQYF. The covered CDR3 bases are TGTGCCAGCAGCCACGACTGGGGGGCGTAT.

This clone was counted only a few times. Gene names denote mouse genes. The read terminates 4 residues ahead of where the CDR3 ends, so the germline J gene completes it. The J gene is TRBJ1-1, the V gene TRBV19; 7 bases fit TRBD1. There are 11 residues in the CDR3. In germline, CDR1 is FNHDT, CDR2 SITEND (reference sequence). This CDR3 reads CASGTAPEVFF. The CDR3 DNA, read in part, is TGTGCCAGCGGGACAGCCCCA.

The table lists this clone with a few counts. Genes here carry mouse names. The CDR3 end lies 4 residues beyond the end of the read and is filled in from the germline J gene. The chain has TRBV13-2 and TRBJ2-7, with 13 bases matching TRBD2. Germline lookup yields CDR1 NNHNN and CDR2 SYGAGS (reference sequence). The CDR3 has 17 amino acids. The covered CDR3 bases are TGTGCCAGCGGTGATGTCCCGGGACTGGGGGGGAGATAT. Translated, it gives CASGDVPGLGGRY. The entire CDR3 sequence reads CASGDVPGLGGRYEQYF.

This clone has a handful of counts. Germline and genes here are mouse. This CDR3 is CASSDEAEVFF. CDR3 DNA (partial): TGTGCCAGCAGTGATGAAGCA. This chain links TRBV13-1 with TRBJ1-1; no definite D call. The CDR3 goes on 4 residues after the read ends, and that part is filled in from the germline J gene. This CDR3 region has 11 residues. Germline V gives CDR1 NSHNY, CDR2 SYGAGN.

This clone was found a few times. Gene names and germline match the mouse. The sequence runs out 4 residues before the end of the CDR3; the remainder is reconstructed from the germline J gene. This chain connects TRBV19 to TRBJ2-4; tentatively, D is TRBD1 (5 bases). CDR1 is FNHDT, CDR2 SITEND, per germline (reference sequence). This CDR3 region has 13 residues. Trimming cost V 1 base and J 3 bases, with 6 bases left between them. The CDR3 DNA, read in part, is TGTGCCAGCAGTATAAACAGGCAAAAC. It encodes CASSINRQN. The whole CDR3 protein reads CASSINRQNTLYF.

This clone was found many times. Gene names refer to mouse genes. The read falls 3 residues short of the CDR3 end, and the missing part is taken from the germline J gene. The same CDR3 also results from other DNA sequences found in this sample. The chain combines TRBV13-1 with TRBJ1-6; D might be TRBD1 (6 bases). TRBJ1-6 is assigned to the ORF class and has an uncertain function. The CDR3 is 14 residues long. Germline-derived CDR1 and CDR2 are NSHNY and SYGAGN. V lost 4 bases and J 4 bases, leaving 9 bases between the germline ends. Here the CDR3 reads CASSPGQYNSPLYF. CDR3 DNA, as far as it was read: TGTGCCAGCAGTCCCGGACAGTATAATTCGCCC.

This clone turned up a few times. The listed genes are named as in mouse. The read comes to an end 4 residues before the CDR3 does, leaving the germline J gene to fill in the end. The chain has TRBV5 and TRBJ2-3, with TRBD1 identical over 8 bases. Germline V gene lookup returns CDR1 LGHNA and CDR2 YNLKQL (reference sequence). V lost 0 bases and J lost 0; bases outside the gene matches: 8. CDR3 length: 18 residues. Here the CDR3 reads CASSQDPQGAGSAETLYF. The CDR3 bases that were read are TGTGCCAGCAGCCAAGATCCTCAGGGGGCGGGAAGTGCAGAA.

Only a few counts were recorded for this clone. Mouse gene names apply. The read stops 4 residues short of the end of the CDR3; the missing end is completed from the germline J gene. The chain has TRBV1 and TRBJ2-1, with D possibly being TRBD1 (5 bases). Trimming stripped 3 bases from V and 3 bases from J, with 12 bases between. Germline assignment: CDR1 NSQYPW and CDR2 LRSPGD (reference sequence). This CDR3 region has 15 residues. Incomplete CDR3 DNA: TGCACCTGCAGTGCCCCGACAGAACCCTATGCT. Encoded protein: CTCSAPTEPYA. The complete CDR3 protein is CTCSAPTEPYAEQFF.

Points on this clone: Here the gene names and germline are mouse. The DNA ends 4 residues before the CDR3 does, and the rest of the CDR3 is filled in from the germline J gene. The same CDR3 arises from other DNA sequences in this sample as well. The V and J genes are TRBV1 and TRBJ2-7; 8 nucleotides align to TRBD2. Per germline, CDR1 NSQYPW and CDR2 LRSPGD (reference sequence). This CDR3 is 15 amino acids long. The trim removed 3 bases at V and 0 bases at J, leaving 4 bases unmatched. The sequenced CDR3 bases are TGCACCTGCAGTGCCTCTGGGGGGAGCTCCTAT. It translates to CTCSASGGSSY. The full CDR3 sequence reads CTCSASGGSSYEQYF.

In regard to this clone: Gene names are mouse gene names. The sequenced fragment ends 4 residues before the CDR3 boundary, so the rest is inferred from the germline J gene. In the same sample, other DNA sequences code for this CDR3. The chain couples TRBV13-1 to TRBJ2-5; weak D call: TRBD2 (6 bases). The CDR3 loop spans 16 amino acids. CDR1 is NSHNY and CDR2 is SYGAGN in the germline V gene. The germline V and J ends were trimmed by 0 bases and 0 bases, with 11 bases remaining between them. CDR3 sequence: CASSDALGFNQDTQYF. The covered CDR3 bases are TGTGCCAGCAGTGATGCACTGGGATTTAACCAAGAC.

In regard to this clone: Genes here carry mouse names. The read ends 4 residues before the CDR3 terminus; that terminus is restored from the germline J gene. The chain is built from TRBV5 and TRBJ1-1; perhaps TRBD1 as D (6 bases). The germline gives CDR1 LGHNA, CDR2 YNLKQL (reference sequence). The CDR3 runs 12 residues. Incomplete CDR3 DNA: TGTGCCAGCAGCCAAACAGGGAAA. This encodes CASSQTGK. The whole CDR3 protein is CASSQTGKEVFF.

This clone was seen ten or more times. Gene names are the mouse ones. This CDR3 reads CASSRTPQDTQYF. Incomplete CDR3 DNA: TGTGCTAGCAGCAGGACACCTCAAGAC. The chain links TRBV17 to TRBJ2-5; tentatively, D is TRBD1 (5 bases). The CDR3 goes on 4 residues after the read ends, and that part is filled in from the germline J gene. The V end lost 6 bases, the J end lost 3 bases, and 10 bases lay between the germline ends. The CDR3 consists of 13 residues. Germline CDR1 reads MNHDT; CDR2 reads YYDKIL.

There are a few counts of this clone. The germline and genes are mouse ones. The DNA ends 4 residues before the CDR3 does, and the rest of the CDR3 is filled in from the germline J gene. V gene TRBV14 combines with J gene TRBJ2-2; 9 bases map to TRBD1. There are 16 residues in the CDR3. Germline V gene data show CDR1 as SGHDT and CDR2 as FRDEAV. J lost 2 bases, V lost 0 bases, and 2 bases had no gene match. CDR3 loop: CASSFLGQGNTGQLYF. The sequenced part of the CDR3 DNA is TGTGCCAGCAGTTTCTTGGGACAGGGTAACACCGGG.

This clone was detected only a few times. The gene symbols are mouse symbols. The read halts 4 residues ahead of the CDR3 end, with the missing end drawn from the germline J gene. The rearrangement uses TRBV5 and TRBJ2-5, with D possibly being TRBD1 (5 bases). This CDR3 is 13 amino acids long. Germline loops: CDR1 LGHNA, CDR2 YNLKQL (reference sequence). The DNA read from the CDR3 is TGTGCCAGCAGCCAAGTCAGGGAAGAC. It yields the protein CASSQVRED. The full CDR3 protein is CASSQVREDTQYF.

This clone has at least ten counts. The gene names given are mouse names. The read terminates 4 residues before the CDR3 end, so the remaining end is supplied by the germline J gene. The chain combines TRBV17 with TRBJ2-2; D might be TRBD1 (6 bases). Germline lookup yields CDR1 MNHDT and CDR2 YYDKIL. CDR3 length: 15 amino acids. Trimming stripped 3 bases from V and 6 bases from J, with 14 bases between. CDR3 DNA (partial): TGTGCTAGCAGTAGCCTTTTACAGGGCCCCGGG. Protein sequence: CASSSLLQGPG. Given in full, the CDR3 is CASSSLLQGPGQLYF. Variable domain in full (rest from reference TRBV17 and TRBJ2-2): DTTVKQNPRYKLARVGKPVNLICSQTMNHDTMYWYQKKPNQAPKLLLFYYDKILNREADTFEKFQSSRPNNSFCSLYIGSAGLEYSAMYLCASSSLLQGPGQLYFGEGSKLTVL.

This clone was seen repeatedly, ten times or more. Gene names follow the mouse nomenclature. The CDR3 extends 4 residues past the end of the read, so its final part is completed from the germline J gene. V and J are TRBV1 and TRBJ2-5, with a tentative D call TRBD2 (6 bases). The length of the CDR3 is 14 residues. CDR1 and CDR2 from the germline V gene are NSQYPW and LRSPGD (reference sequence). Trimming stripped 3 bases from V and 2 bases from J, with 9 bases between. CDR3 sequence reads: CTCSAWGFQDTQYF. The sequenced CDR3 bases are TGCACCTGCAGTGCCTGGGGCTTCCAAGAC. Variable domain in full (rest from reference TRBV1 and TRBJ2-5): VTLLEQNPRWRLVPRGQAVNLRCILKNSQYPWMSWYQQDLQKQLQWLFTLRSPGDKEVKSLPGADYLATRVTDTELRLQVANMSQGRTLYCTCSAWGFQDTQYFGPGTRLLVL.

As concerns this clone: The genes and germline here are from mouse. The observed sequence ends 4 residues before the CDR3 terminus, with the missing tail filled in from the germline J gene. The J gene is TRBJ2-1, the V gene TRBV19; 10 positions agree with TRBD2. The CDR3 length is 15 residues. Germline-derived CDR1 and CDR2 are FNHDT and SITEND (reference sequence). The junction had 3 bases not matched to a gene; V was cut back by 6 bases and J by 0 bases. The CDR3 DNA, read in part, is TGTGCCAGCATCCGGGACTGGGGTAACTATGCT. Protein: CASIRDWGNYA. The entire CDR3 is CASIRDWGNYAEQFF.

As regards this clone: These gene names are mouse names. The read falls 4 residues short of the CDR3 end, and the missing part is taken from the germline J gene. Within the sample, other DNA sequences also encode this same CDR3. V and J are TRBV19 and TRBJ2-4, with D unresolved. The CDR3 is 13 residues long. V was shortened by 1 base and J by 0 bases, with 3 bases between the two germline ends. Per germline, CDR1 FNHDT and CDR2 SITEND (reference sequence). The sequenced part of the CDR3 DNA is TGTGCCAGCAGTATATTGAGTCAAAAC. The encoded protein is CASSILSQN. The whole CDR3 sequence reads CASSILSQNTLYF.

This clone appeared a few times. Genes and germline come from the mouse. The read stops 4 residues short of the end of the CDR3; the missing end is completed from the germline J gene. The same CDR3 is also encoded by other DNA sequences in this sample. V usage is TRBV19 and J usage is TRBJ2-3; weak D call: TRBD1 (5 bases). The V gene's germline CDR1 is FNHDT and CDR2 SITEND (reference sequence). The CDR3 has 14 residues. V lost 2 bases, J lost 1 base, and 8 bases lay in between. The CDR3 DNA, read in part, is TGTGCCAGCAGTATTGGCAGGGGTGCAGAA. Translation gives CASSIGRGAE. In full, the CDR3 reads CASSIGRGAETLYF.

For this clone: The gene names here belong to mouse. CDR3 loop: CASSIWTGEDTQYF. CDR3 DNA (partial): TGTGCCAGCAGTATCTGGACAGGGGAAGAC. The rearrangement uses TRBV19 and TRBJ2-5; 9 positions match TRBD1. The sequenced fragment ends 4 residues before the CDR3 boundary, so the rest is inferred from the germline J gene. In germline, CDR1 is FNHDT, CDR2 SITEND (reference sequence). The CDR3 contains 14 residues.